These T cell receptor beta chains were read from a single sample in a study of cytomegalovirus exposure and HLA in healthy donors. Profiled with immunoSEQ multiplex PCR; TCRdb holds only in-frame clones, not every one. The table shows some 170,000 clones, with almost 80% occurring only once. The sample was PBMCs. These receptor sequences come from a woman aged 45 to 65 in good health and CMV-seronegative. Each CDR3 is given with its conserved first and last residue. Fields, in order: J gene, D gene, V gene, clone size, CDR3 protein, CDR3 DNA. A D gene is named only where the DNA matches it firmly. Size values are once, few and many counts, or a class for expanded clones, and some rows have none.

>TRBJ2-7|TRBD1|TRBV4-3|NA
CASSQDLDRAGRDF
TGCGCCAGCAGCCAAGATTTGGACAGGGCTGGACGGGACTTC
>TRBJ2-7|TRBD1|TRBV28|NA
CASSSPGTGPGEQYF
TGTGCCAGCAGTTCCCCCGGGACAGGGCCTGGGGAGCAGTACTTC
>TRBJ1-5|TRBD1|TRBV19|NA
CASSTPGQGFRQPQHF
TGTGCCAGTAGTACACCGGGACAGGGGTTCCGACAGCCCCAGCATTTT
>TRBJ1-4|TRBD1|TRBV28|NA
CASSLGQDEKLFF
TGTGCCAGCAGTTTAGGACAGGACGAAAAACTGTTTTTT
>TRBJ2-7|NA|TRBV5-1|NA
CASSLGPGPNYEQYF
TGCGCCAGCAGCTTGGGGCCAGGGCCAAACTACGAGCAGTACTTC
>TRBJ2-1|NA|TRBV4-1|few
CASSQDTYNEQFF
TGCGCCAGCAGCCAAGACACCTACAATGAGCAGTTCTTC
>TRBJ2-7|TRBD1|TRBV4-2|NA
CASSYAPGQGNEQYF
TGTGCCAGCAGCTATGCTCCGGGACAGGGGAACGAGCAGTACTTC
>TRBJ1-2|NA|TRBV7-2|NA
CASSLGYRLEGYTF
TGTGCCAGCAGCTTAGGCTACAGGTTGGAAGGCTACACCTTC
>TRBJ1-5|NA|TRBV2|few
CASSGTEALQPQHF
TGTGCCAGCAGTGGGACGGAGGCTTTGCAGCCCCAGCATTTT
>TRBJ2-1|TRBD2|TRBV5-1|NA
CASSSKSGGISYNEQFF
TGCGCCAGCAGCTCAAAAAGCGGGGGGATCTCCTACAATGAGCAGTTCTTC
>TRBJ2-6|NA|TRBV6-6|NA
CASSQGGGANVLTF
TGTGCCAGCAGCCAGGGTGGAGGGGCCAACGTCCTGACTTTC
>TRBJ1-2|NA|TRBV29-1|few
CSAQDYGYTF
TGCAGCGCGCAGGATTATGGCTACACCTTC
>TRBJ1-1|TRBD1|TRBV27|NA
CARATGETEAFF
TGTGCCAGGGCAACAGGGGAAACTGAAGCTTTCTTT
>TRBJ1-2|TRBD1|TRBV6-1|NA
CASSGVVDRGDYGYTF
TGTGCCAGCAGTGGTGTAGTCGACAGGGGAGACTATGGCTACACCTTC
>TRBJ2-7|NA|TRBV27|NA
CASSLGGGLTLYEQYF
TGTGCCAGCAGTTTAGGGGGCGGACTGACCCTTTACGAGCAGTACTTC
>TRBJ2-2|NA|TRBV7-8|NA
CATEPLWTGELFF
TGTGCCACCGAGCCTCTTTGGACCGGGGAGCTGTTTTTT
>TRBJ2-3|NA|TRBV18|NA
CASSPGRTSTDTQYF
TGTGCCAGCTCACCAGGCCGAACCTCCACAGATACGCAGTATTTT
>TRBJ2-5|NA|TRBV19|NA
CASSFELQETQYF
TGTGCCAGTAGTTTTGAGCTACAAGAGACCCAGTACTTC
>TRBJ1-2|NA|TRBV13|NA
CASSPGTPEPFNYGYTF
TGTGCCAGCAGCCCTGGGACACCGGAGCCTTTTAACTATGGCTACACCTTC
>TRBJ2-1|TRBD2|TRBV5-4|NA
CASSFGGGSYNEQFF
TGTGCCAGCAGCTTCGGGGGGGGCTCCTACAATGAGCAGTTCTTC
>TRBJ2-2|NA|TRBV4-3|NA
CASSTAGAAGRELFF
TGCGCCAGCAGTACAGCCGGGGCCGCGGGACGGGAGCTGTTTTTT
>TRBJ2-3|TRBD2|TRBV19|NA
CASSSGLAGLTDTQYF
TGTGCCAGTAGTTCCGGACTAGCGGGGCTCACAGATACGCAGTATTTT
>TRBJ2-5|NA|TRBV6-6|NA
CASRHTDIQETQYF
TGTGCCAGCAGACACACGGACATCCAAGAGACCCAGTACTTC
>TRBJ2-7|NA|TRBV15|NA
CATSSEKGVTYEQYF
TGTGCCACCAGCAGTGAGAAGGGGGTAACATACGAGCAGTACTTC
>TRBJ1-5|NA|TRBV27|few
CATQDSVNQPQHF
TGTGCCACCCAGGACAGTGTAAATCAGCCCCAGCATTTT
>TRBJ1-6|NA|TRBV10-3|NA
CAISDRQNSYNSPLHF
TGTGCCATCAGTGACAGACAAAACTCCTATAATTCCCCCCTCCACTTT
>TRBJ2-1|NA|TRBV7-9|NA
CASSLDREDNEQFF
TGTGCCAGCAGCTTAGATAGGGAGGACAATGAGCAGTTCTTC
>TRBJ1-3|TRBD1|TRBV25-1|NA
CASSAGQGARGNTIYF
TGTGCCAGCAGTGCCGGACAGGGGGCGCGGGGAAACACCATATATTTT
>TRBJ2-7|NA|TRBV6-5|NA
CASSYLVGYEQYF
TGTGCCAGCAGTTACCTGGTCGGGTACGAGCAGTACTTC
>TRBJ2-7|NA|TRBV5-6|NA
CASRRVTRSYEQYF
TGTGCCAGCAGGCGCGTTACTAGGAGCTACGAGCAGTACTTC
>TRBJ2-7|NA|TRBV29-1|NA
CSALKVRDTGEQYF
TGCAGCGCCCTGAAGGTCCGGGACACGGGGGAGCAGTACTTC
>TRBJ1-1|NA|TRBV4-1|few
CASSHNLRADGAFF
TGCGCCAGCAGCCATAACTTGAGGGCTGACGGAGCTTTCTTT
>TRBJ2-5|TRBD2|TRBV6-6|few
CASSTGTSGVETQYF
TGTGCCAGCAGTACCGGGACTAGCGGGGTAGAGACCCAGTACTTC
>TRBJ2-2|NA|TRBV28|NA
CASSLFGGGRGNTGELFF
TGTGCCAGCAGTCTCTTTGGAGGTGGCAGGGGGAACACCGGGGAGCTGTTTTTT
>TRBJ1-5|NA|TRBV6-4|NA
CASKNRQFSNQPQHF
TGTGCCAGCAAGAACCGACAGTTTAGCAATCAGCCCCAGCATTTT
>TRBJ2-7|TRBD1|TRBV7-2|NA
CASSSDRFYSYEQYF
TGTGCCAGCAGCTCGGACAGGTTCTACTCCTACGAGCAGTACTTC
>TRBJ2-3|NA|TRBV10-3|NA
CAITASLADTQYF
TGTGCCATCACCGCTTCCCTAGCGGATACGCAGTATTTT
>TRBJ1-6|TRBD1|TRBV28|few
CASSLRTGAPSPLHF
TGTGCCAGCAGTTTACGAACAGGGGCCCCTTCACCCCTCCACTTT
>TRBJ1-4|TRBD1|TRBV28|NA
CASRTTGLGEKLFF
TGTGCCAGCAGGACGACAGGGCTCGGTGAAAAACTGTTTTTT
>TRBJ1-5|TRBD1|TRBV19|once
CASRFRGQGYQPQHF
TGTGCCAGTAGGTTCCGGGGACAGGGGTATCAGCCCCAGCATTTT
>TRBJ1-1|TRBD1|TRBV7-3|NA
CASSLEQGLNTEAFF
TGTGCCAGCAGCTTGGAACAGGGGTTGAACACTGAAGCTTTCTTT
>TRBJ1-2|TRBD1|TRBV9|NA
CASSAYRGSNYGYTF
TGTGCCAGCAGCGCTTACAGGGGTTCCAACTATGGCTACACCTTC
>TRBJ2-7|NA|TRBV19|NA
CASSFRREQYF
TGTGCCAGTAGTTTCCGGAGGGAGCAGTACTTC
>TRBJ1-2|TRBD1|TRBV6-5|few
CASPGQNYGYTF
TGTGCCAGTCCGGGACAGAACTATGGCTACACCTTC
>TRBJ1-2|NA|TRBV6-5|NA
CASSYSIRGYTF
TGTGCCAGCAGTTACTCGATTCGGGGCTACACCTTC
>TRBJ2-1|TRBD2|TRBV4-3|once
CASSQDPNGGEEPLQFF
TGCGCCAGCAGCCAAGACCCCAACGGGGGGGAAGAACCCCTGCAGTTCTTC
>TRBJ2-5|TRBD1|TRBV4-2|NA
CASSEKGQGLPIGETQYF
TGTGCCAGCAGCGAAAAGGGACAGGGGCTCCCCATTGGAGAGACCCAGTACTTC
>TRBJ2-7|TRBD2|TRBV5-1|NA
CASALRLAGVEQYF
TGCGCCAGCGCCCTTAGACTAGCGGGAGTCGAGCAGTACTTC
>TRBJ2-7|NA|TRBV29-1|NA
CSVVAVERVYEQYF
TGCAGCGTTGTGGCCGTCGAGCGGGTCTACGAGCAGTACTTC
>TRBJ2-1|TRBD1|TRBV28|NA
CASSPPGGDSNEQFF
TGTGCCAGCAGTCCCCCAGGGGGCGATTCCAATGAGCAGTTCTTC